This entry concerns a single TCR beta chain. This clone was seen just once. The antigen it binds to is not known. The input lacks base qualities; no much larger clone sits a single base away. The library was generated by the immunoSEQ multiplex PCR assay. For the multiplex PCR, a mixture combining 60 forward primers for TCR Vbeta segments and 13 reverse primers for TCR Jbeta segments was used. The CDR3 region of rearranged TCR beta genes was amplified from genomic DNA by a multiplex PCR assay. The Illumina HiSeq System was used to sequence the amplified TCR beta libraries as 87-base-pair reads. Per the authors' processing: A later analysis counted tens of millions of unique TCR beta chains across the 670 or so repertoires, and roughly 11 million of these chains were shared by at least two donors. Raw reads were error-corrected and collapsed into unique sequences with a nearest-neighbor algorithm that merged closely related sequences to remove PCR and sequencing errors. CDR3 sequences were aligned to IMGT reference sequences to assign V, D and J gene segments. Each retained sequence needed at least a six-nucleotide match to both a V gene segment and a J gene segment. Rearrangements were called productive when the CDR3 lacked stop codons and stayed in frame with V and J; all others were non-productive. CDR3 was defined by IMGT convention, running from the second conserved V-encoded cysteine to the conserved J-encoded phenylalanine. The earlier analysis of some 580 of the donors excluded any sequence lacking an unambiguous match to a single V gene segment. An earlier analysis of roughly 590 of the donors called V segments functional above 56.7% productive rearrangements and segregating when the between-donor standard deviation exceeded 5%. A statistical classification framework was built for diagnosing cytomegalovirus status from the catalog of TCR beta chain sequences. V and J gene assignment, in a later analysis, came from comparing TCR nucleotide sequences with IMGT/GENE-DB human TR gene sequences. The TCRdist pipeline was used in a later analysis to assign CDR3 sequences and most-parsimonious VDJ recombination scenarios. In a later analysis, each TCR beta chain was defined by its CDR3 amino acid sequence together with its V-gene family, and reads without a unique V-gene family were excluded. A later analysis removed 550 to 650 highly shared, low-generation-probability nucleotide sequences to deal with suspected cross-contamination and a sequencing artifact. A later analysis calculated a clonal expansion index for each public chain from normalized within-repertoire ranks of inferred template counts. Generation probabilities in a later analysis came from a VDJ recombination model fitted to out-of-frame rearrangements, and those results were checked against IGoR. Hypergeometric tests were used in a later analysis to score TCR-TCR, TCR-HLA and TCR-CMV co-occurrence, with a repertoire-size bias correction applied to the TCR pairs. A later analysis estimated false discovery rates by permuting HLA or CMV assignments 20 times. In a later analysis, co-occurring TCRs were grouped using DBSCAN, and TCRdist sequence similarity was added for clustering within HLA-allele-positive subsets. For co-occurrence clustering, repertoires with fewer than 30,000 or more than 120,000 public chains were excluded, along with a handful of repertoires with anomalous nucleotide sharing. TCRdb carries this immuneACCESS record with in-frame sequences only. Its versions omit some clonotypes, under half of them owing to an unresolved V gene in the studies checked, with the rest unexplained. V, J and clone size are those of that table, while D and trimming were read from the DNA. This sample is represented by 150,000 to 200,000 clones; 55% to 80% of them were singletons. Of the sample, roughly 4.4% is held by the ten largest clones.

V and J are truncated by 4 bases and 7 bases respectively, leaving an intervening sequence of 26 bases. According to the germline V gene, CDR1 reads SGHTA and CDR2 reads FQGNSA. CDR3 length: 19 amino acids, cysteine to phenylalanine. Just CDR3 DNA is preserved here, 57 bases in frame from base 1. The cohort was made up of approximately 670 healthy bone marrow donors. All cohort members were sampled while nominally healthy, although unrecorded immune exposures were likely present. The donor was CMV seropositive and belonged to the group of 250 to 300 seropositive cohort members. Every donor gave a peripheral blood sample, and the peripheral blood mononuclear cells from that sample were used for TCR beta sequencing. Genomic DNA was extracted from the blood cell samples with the Qiagen DNeasy Blood Extraction Kit. This sample is part of a study of cytomegalovirus exposure and HLA in healthy donors (dated by TCRdb to about 2017). Notes on the research overall: In an earlier analysis of 587 of the donors, around 290 Gb of sequence data and 95 million to 130 million unique TCR beta sequences from about 179 million T cells were reported. Roughly 300 gigabases of sequencing data and around 90 million unique TCR sequences made up an early release that covered approximately 620 HLA-typed donors. The genetic ancestry cluster associated with self-reported Caucasian donors included over 65% of the roughly 360 genotyped donors. The aim of the study was to test whether cataloging public T cell receptors could identify signatures of past pathogen exposure. The study profiled the T cell repertoires of hundreds of subjects by immunosequencing and related them to cytomegalovirus serostatus. In addition to the first cohort of approximately 670 subjects, a separate validation cohort of 120 different subjects was used. To predict cytomegalovirus infection status, the study combined high-throughput TCR immunosequencing, statistical association of individual TCRs with disease status, and machine learning. To study patterns of TCR occurrence, a later analysis re-analyzed previously published TCR beta repertoires from 600 to 750 donors and added high-resolution HLA genotyping. In the later analysis, no new phenotypic data were used to find candidate immune exposures; instead, reliance was placed on TCR beta sequences and their occurrence across donors. To decide whether each TCR beta V gene segment behaved as functional or pseudogenic, an earlier analysis of fewer than 750 of the donors relied on high-throughput TCR beta sequencing. Alongside the repertoire data, information on donor age, sex, ethnicity and CMV serostatus was compiled. In a later genetic analysis, genome-wide SNP genotypes for about 65% of the roughly 700 donors were used, and that subset was treated as a discovery cohort. All discovery cohort repertoires had been generated using a single sequencing platform. HLA typing included class I and class II loci at four-digit resolution. The number of typed donors differed by locus: 629-630 for A, B, C, DRB1 and DQB1; some 500 for DQA1; around 610 for DPA1; and roughly 490 for DPB1. Roughly 5 DR-DQ haplotypes were handled as single units for association and clustering, since linkage in the cohort was strong. On average, roughly 200,000 unique TCR beta nucleotide sequences were sequenced per donor among some 420 genotyped donors of the cohort, with 15% to 20% of those sequences being non-productive. Here is what the overall study found, with its caveats: V-gene and J-gene trimming of TCR beta chains was associated with a missense DCLRE1C variant in a later genetic analysis, and the association was replicated in an independent cohort. A group of highly shared sequence variants was considered likely to be a technical artifact of the sequencing pipeline. Most TCR sequences were observed very rarely across donors, whereas some public TCRs were present in many individuals. Most CMV-associated TCR beta chains appeared to be HLA-restricted in a later analysis, and the HLA associations seemed to be driven largely by CMV exposure. For the cohort, immune exposure information was limited to CMV serostatus. A few of the identified cytomegalovirus-associated TCR beta chains were confirmed in vitro to be specific for cytomegalovirus antigens. Assigning TCR associations to individual alleles was difficult when HLA alleles, especially DR and DQ, strongly co-occurred. The classifier was reported to diagnose cytomegalovirus status with high specificity and sensitivity in both the original and validation cohorts. The earlier analysis of 587 of the donors excluded approximately 17 rarely observed V segments, including chromosome 9 orphons, because counts were too low. The study gave a list of under 200 TCR beta chains associated with cytomegalovirus. According to a later analysis, parvovirus B19, influenza, CMV and Epstein-Barr virus appeared linked to several top co-occurrence clusters. Linkage disequilibrium might explain the correlated functional status among segregating V segments, but an unknown experimental factor could not be ruled out. Broadly in line with IMGT annotations, most TCR beta V segments showed up in productive rearrangements about 87% or about 30% of the time in an earlier analysis of several hundred of the donors. A later analysis found that HLA-associated TCR beta chains were more clonally expanded and had lower generation probabilities than equally common non-associated chains. According to a later genetic analysis, donors in an Asian-associated ancestry cluster had fewer N-insertions in productive TCRs than the roughly 700-donor mean. The presence/absence analyses assumed that sequencing depth was roughly uniform across donors, and that assumption may not be true. In a later analysis, 16,951 TCR beta sequences were associated with specific HLA alleles at a false discovery rate of 0.05. Because the 87-base-pair reads could not distinguish some IMGT-functional V segments, including TRBV6-2 and TRBV6-3, those segments were excluded. In this cohort, only TCR beta chains were sequenced, and detectable features were limited by the absence of alpha or paired-chain data. Because HLA typing was missing for some donors at each locus, association tests included only the typed subset. A later analysis found that TCR association rates varied across HLA loci, with DRB1 alleles showing the most associated TCRs and HLA-C alleles the fewest. A further reported finding was that TCR beta sequences accurately predicted the HLA-A and HLA-B alleles for most subjects in the first cohort. According to the authors, the approach could potentially be generalized to other disease states and immunological phenotypes.

The sequenced sample consisted of PBMCs. This clonotype was obtained from a woman between 18 and 29 years old in good health and CMV-seropositive. The chain links TRBV7-2 with TRBJ1-6; the D gene assignment is ambiguous. The CDR3 protein: CASSSSVNTRLTGNSPLHF. In nucleotides, the sequence is TGTGCCAGCAGCTCCTCCGTAAATACTCGGCTGACGGGGAATTCACCCCTCCACTTT. Beyond the CDR3, the reference TRBV7-2 and TRBJ1-6 genes provide the residues; the full variable domain reads: GAGVSQSPSNKVTEKGKDVELRCDPISGHTALYWYRQSLGQGLEFLIYFQGNSAPDKSGLPSDRFSAERTGGSVSTLTIQRTQQEDSAVYLCASSSSVNTRLTGNSPLHFGNGTRLTVT.